The clone carrying this TCR beta chain appeared a few times. The antigen remains unidentified. These data originate in a study of early T cells in non-severe SARS-CoV-2 infection. Study information: RNA in bulk from unsorted whole blood was sequenced, and chains were unpaired.

J lost 4 bases, V lost 3 bases, and 4 bases had no gene match. Germline values: CDR1 KGHSH, CDR2 LQKENI. This CDR3 has 15 residues. cDNA molecules, individually, were tagged with unique molecular identifiers. TCRdb re-analysed the 5' RACE reads in MiXCR, keeping a single row per CDR3 protein. The sample yields approximately 27,000 distinct CDR3 sequences, under 6.5% seen once. Points from the study as a whole: Anti-spike CD8 responses were favored in VDJdb matching, and private and CD4 specificities were missed.

The sequenced sample was whole blood. The TCR originated in an adult who was a healthcare worker with PCR-confirmed SARS-CoV-2 infection or an uninfected control (not recorded which). This chain links TRBV18 with TRBJ2-3, with TRBD1 identical over 10 bases. Here the CDR3 DNA reads TGTGCCAGCTCACCTACCGGGACAGGGGCAGATACGCAGTATTTT. It is translated as CASSPTGTGADTQYF.